This record concerns one T cell receptor beta chain sequence. As yet, its antigen is unknown. Genomic DNA in an amount of approximately 2 micrograms was extracted from cryopreserved PBMCs and used for the preparation of TCR beta libraries. The intended depth for sequencing was 1 in 200,000 to 1 in 1 million T cells. Libraries were prepared by immunoSEQ multiplex PCR; TCRdb keeps only in-frame clonotypes and omits some of them. The sample has around 97,000 clones; approximately 78% are singletons. The record originates from a study of cytotoxic CD8 clonotypes in ibrutinib-treated CLL. Study details: Partial response occurred in some 25 patients and complete response in 2; at median approximately 65 months, approximately 14 remained remitted and about 12 progressed.

With V trimmed by 0 bases and J by 7 bases, 6 bases remained unmatched. There are 15 residues in the CDR3. Germline V CDR1 and CDR2: SGDLS, YYNGEE. General study results and limits: With treatment, public clonotypes, which were uncommon, either contracted or remained stable.

The sample consisted of PBMCs, taken after 12 months of ibrutinib treatment. The chain has TRBV9 and TRBJ2-2, with 7 bases fitting TRBD1. The TCR originated in a human donor with chronic lymphocytic leukemia. The CDR3 DNA reads as TGTGCCAGCAGCGTAGCGACAGGGATAATCGGGGAGCTGTTTTTT. Its protein product is CASSVATGIIGELFF. The entire variable domain, with the rest obtained from reference TRBV9 and TRBJ2-2, is as follows: DSGVTQTPKHLITATGQRVTLRCSPRSGDLSVYWYQQSLDQGLQFLIQYYNGEERAKGNILERFSAQQFPDLHSELNLSSLELGDSALYFCASSVATGIIGELFFGEGSRLTVL.